This TCR beta chain was sequenced for a study of blood T cells in healthy people across ages. CDR3 length: 13 amino acids. V lost 5 bases to trimming and J lost 3 bases, with 11 bases between them. Germline CDR1 is SGHTA and CDR2 is FQGNSA. Study-wide findings and caveats: With age, beta diversity per million T cells declined roughly linearly, significantly by 30 to 50.

The second PCR ran about 6 to 12 cycles with a sample-barcoded 5' primer and J-beta primers. Each cDNA molecule was tagged by a template-switch adaptor that had 12 random nucleotides. A single record per CDR3 protein comes from TCRdb applying MiXCR to the 5' RACE reads. The sample has 800,000 or so distinct CDR3 sequences, about 47% seen once. A word on this clonotype: Antigen unknown. A read error is possible here, since a much larger clone lies one base away.

The sample comprised blood. This chain connects TRBV7-2 to TRBJ2-7, with D perhaps given as TRBD1 or TRBD2 (5 bases each). This receptor was taken from a man at least 80 years old in good health. CDR3 nucleotides: TGTGCCAGCAGCCGGGACGGAAACTACGAGCAGTACTTC. Translating it yields CASSRDGNYEQYF.